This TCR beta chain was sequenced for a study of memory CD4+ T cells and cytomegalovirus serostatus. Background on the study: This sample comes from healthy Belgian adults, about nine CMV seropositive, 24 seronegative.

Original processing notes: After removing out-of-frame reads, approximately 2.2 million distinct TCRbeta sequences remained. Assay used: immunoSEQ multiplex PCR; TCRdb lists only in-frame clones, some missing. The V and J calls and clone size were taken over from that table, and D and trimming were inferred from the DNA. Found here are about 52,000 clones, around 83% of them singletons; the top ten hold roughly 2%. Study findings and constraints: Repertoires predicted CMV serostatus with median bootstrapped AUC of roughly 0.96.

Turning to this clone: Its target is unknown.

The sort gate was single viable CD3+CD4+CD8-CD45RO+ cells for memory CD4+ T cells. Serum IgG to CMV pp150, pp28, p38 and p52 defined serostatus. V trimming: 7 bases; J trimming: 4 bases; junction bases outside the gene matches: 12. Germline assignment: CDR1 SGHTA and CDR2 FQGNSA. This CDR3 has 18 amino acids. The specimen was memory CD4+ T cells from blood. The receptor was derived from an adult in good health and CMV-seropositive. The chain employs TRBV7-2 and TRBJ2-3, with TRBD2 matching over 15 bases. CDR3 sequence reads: CASMAPGLAGGRPDTQYF. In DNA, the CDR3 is TGTGCCAGCATGGCTCCGGGACTAGCGGGGGGAAGACCAGATACGCAGTATTTT.